This TCR beta chain was captured in a study of regulatory T cells in long-lasting Graves disease. The length of the CDR3 is 16 residues. V shed 2 bases and J shed 4 bases, with 18 bases lying between them. The table lists this clonotype with many counts. The antigen is unknown. Building the TCR beta libraries relied on iRepertoire HTBI primers, and CDR3 regions underwent Arm-PCR. The authors' processing: Identified segments across samples numbered more than 55 TRBV and about 13 TRBJ. TCRdb ran MiXCR on the multiplex PCR reads and lists one entry per CDR3 protein. These V and J calls rely on TCRdb rather than the paper's analysis. The table shows some 320,000 distinct CDR3 sequences, with 18% occurring only once. Documented time point: newly diagnosed GD, antithyroid drugs for less than 3 months. Making the TCR library involved RNA that had been extracted from PBMCs. Regarding the study as a whole: A greater number of public clonotypes (under 3,000) was shared by persistent patients than by new patients (roughly 880). Under persistent disease, TRBV28, TRBJ1-2 and TRBJ2-5 were used preferentially. The TCR repertoire of persistent Graves' patients was less diverse than that of newly diagnosed ones.

The input for sequencing was peripheral blood mononuclear cells (PBMCs), taken at new diagnosis, from a patient treated with antithyroid drugs. The V and J genes are TRBV12-3 or TRBV12-4 and TRBJ2-7, with D perhaps being TRBD1 or TRBD2 (5 bases each). The clonotype comes from a female donor with Graves disease. The CDR3 bases are TGTGCCAGCAGTTTAAATCTTGGACACACGGGATACGAGCAGTACTTC. As protein: CASSLNLGHTGYEQYF.